The sample holds a few counts of the clone carrying this T cell receptor beta chain. This sample was taken from a study of beta chain features in type 1 diabetes. Background on the study: Age and gender were similar between patients and healthy donors, as were cell yields.

V was clipped by 1 base and J by 1 base, with 8 bases between them. This CDR3 comprises 14 residues. CDR1 and CDR2 from the germline V gene are SGHTA and FQGNSA. Isolated RNA was reverse transcribed in full, so expressed TCRB transcripts were sequenced. TCRdb's copy holds only in-frame clones and misses some; the assay was immunoSEQ multiplex PCR. Of around 160,000 clones in the sample, about 50% are singletons; the top ten hold around 0.39%. The sequenced sample consisted of Tregs from blood. This receptor was obtained from a young man in good health. V is TRBV7-2 and J is TRBJ2-7; D gene uncertain. The CDR3 loop reads CASSLVWASYEQYF. CDR3 nucleotides: TGTGCCAGCAGCTTAGTCTGGGCTTCCTACGAGCAGTACTTC. Drawing the rest from reference TRBV7-2 and TRBJ2-7, the complete variable domain is GAGVSQSPSNKVTEKGKDVELRCDPISGHTALYWYRQSLGQGLEFLIYFQGNSAPDKSGLPSDRFSAERTGGSVSTLTIQRTQQEDSAVYLCASSLVWASYEQYFGPGTRLTVT.